The sequence of this TCR beta chain was determined in a study of blood T cells in healthy people across ages. Trimming left V 3 bases short and J 1 base short, with 13 bases between. There are 15 residues in the CDR3. Germline loops: CDR1 SQVTM, CDR2 ANQGSEA. This clonotype was detected a few times. Combining a sample-barcoded 5' primer with a J-beta primer mix, a second PCR ran for about 7 to 11 cycles. Every sample gave at least 2.5 million paired-end reads containing CDR3. MiXCR was run by TCRdb on the 5' RACE reads, yielding one entry per CDR3 protein. The table has about 720,000 distinct CDR3 sequences, 20% to 25% seen once.

The receptor was derived from a man between 65 and 79 years old in good health. Sequencing used blood. The chain uses TRBV29-1 and TRBJ2-1; tentative D call: TRBD1 (5 bases). Written as DNA, the CDR3 is TGCAGCGTTGATAGGGCGGACAAGTCCTACAATGAGCAGTTCTTC. This translates into CSVDRADKSYNEQFF.